The present T cell receptor (beta chain) was sequenced within a study of blood T cell repertoires in COVID-19. Study in general: Acute and convalescent COVID-19 specimens originated in the United States, Italy and Spain. T cells, B-cell-depleted T cells, or PBMCs provided the cDNA or gDNA that served as material.

This clone was seen a single time. Germline CDR1 reads SEHNR; CDR2 reads FQNEAQ (reference sequence). Losses at the gene ends were 3 bases for V and 15 bases for J; bases not matched to a gene: 7. The CDR3 loop spans 12 amino acids. Per the original data handling: Amplification of reference gene primers was used by the study to estimate nucleated cell counts. Here immunoSEQ multiplex PCR was the method, and the copy in TCRdb shows in-frame clones only, minus some. V and J calls and clone size are given by that table; D and trimming were obtained from the DNA. The table lists 250,000 to 300,000 clones, about 86% of them singletons.

Sequenced: peripheral blood. The receptor's source is a man of 80 years or more with acute or convalescent COVID-19. The genes are TRBV7-9 and TRBJ2-3, with 9 bases that match TRBD1. The CDR3 DNA sequence: TGTGCCAGCAGCTTTCTGGGGACAGGGTCTTATTTT. This sequence encodes CASSFLGTGSYF.